This is a list of T cell receptor beta chains from one sample in a study of blood T cell repertoires in COVID-19. Profiled with immunoSEQ multiplex PCR; TCRdb holds only in-frame clones, not every one. In the table there are under 450,000 clones, roughly 77% of which are singletons. The sequenced sample consisted of peripheral blood. The receptors originated from a human donor with acute or convalescent COVID-19. The donor label of this sample is uncertain. Each CDR3 is given with its conserved first and last residue. A D gene is named only where the DNA matches it firmly. Clone size appears in some rows only: once, few, many, or a class for an expanded clone.

V,D,length,size,J,CDR3,DNA
TRBV5-1,TRBD1,15,-,TRBJ1-6,CASSLARTGDSPLHF,TGCGCCAGCAGCTTGGCCCGGACAGGGGACTCACCCCTCCACTTT
TRBV5-1,TRBD1,16,-,TRBJ2-7,CASSSGAGTGGYEQYF,TGCGCCAGCAGCTCGGGGGCCGGGACAGGGGGCTACGAGCAGTACTTC
TRBV3-1/TRBV3-2,-,16,once,TRBJ1-4,CASSQGSSNIGEKLFF,TGTGCCAGCAGCCAAGGGTCCAGCAATATCGGGGAAAAACTGTTTTTT
TRBV6-5,-,15,-,TRBJ1-1,CASLSRLSGVTEAFF,TGTGCCAGCCTTTCGCGGTTGTCCGGGGTCACTGAAGCTTTCTTT
TRBV27,TRBD2,16,-,TRBJ2-7,CASSRNPGGASYEQYF,TGTGCCAGCAGCCGCAACCCCGGGGGGGCGTCCTACGAGCAGTACTTC
TRBV5-4,TRBD2,15,few,TRBJ2-3,CASSLVAGGGDTQYF,TGTGCCAGCAGCTTGGTAGCGGGAGGAGGAGATACGCAGTATTTT
TRBV19,-,16,-,TRBJ2-1,CASSSETVLSYNEQFF,TGTGCCAGTAGTTCGGAGACAGTTCTCTCCTACAATGAGCAGTTCTTC
TRBV5-1,-,14,few,TRBJ1-4,CASSFDSLNEKLFF,TGCGCCAGCAGCTTCGACAGCTTGAATGAAAAACTGTTTTTT
TRBV11-2,TRBD1,12,-,TRBJ1-2,CASTLTGEGYTF,TGTGCCAGCACCCTGACAGGGGAGGGCTACACCTTC
TRBV3-1/TRBV3-2,TRBD2,15,-,TRBJ2-1,CASSPWTSGGNEQFF,TGTGCCAGCAGCCCCTGGACTAGCGGGGGTAATGAGCAGTTCTTC
TRBV19,-,15,-,TRBJ2-2,CASSLLLEATGELFF,TGTGCCAGTAGTCTCCTACTTGAGGCCACCGGGGAGCTGTTTTTT
TRBV28,TRBD1,15,once,TRBJ1-1,CASTPLSYRGFGAFF,TGTGCCAGCACCCCCCTATCGTACAGGGGATTTGGAGCTTTCTTT
TRBV4-1,-,14,few,TRBJ2-3,CASSQVLGADTQYF,TGCGCCAGCAGCCAAGTCCTAGGGGCAGATACGCAGTATTTT
TRBV5-1,TRBD1,14,-,TRBJ1-2,CASSWDSSNYGYTF,TGCGCCAGCAGCTGGGACAGCAGTAACTATGGCTACACCTTC
TRBV19,TRBD1,15,few,TRBJ1-6,CASSTQGTDNSPLHF,TGTGCCAGTAGTACGCAAGGGACAGATAATTCACCCCTCCACTTT
TRBV12-3/TRBV12-4,-,13,-,TRBJ1-1,CASSLERGTEAFF,TGTGCCAGCAGTCTGGAAAGAGGGACTGAAGCTTTCTTT
TRBV5-6,-,13,once,TRBJ2-7,CASSLAISYEQYF,TGTGCCAGCAGCTTGGCCATCTCCTACGAGCAGTACTTC
TRBV28,TRBD2,15,-,TRBJ2-2,CASSRGGGYTGELFF,TGTGCCAGCAGCCGCGGGGGGGGCTACACCGGGGAGCTGTTTTTT
TRBV19,TRBD1,16,-,TRBJ1-1,CASSLTIPRTGERAFF,TGTGCCAGTAGCCTCACTATCCCTAGGACAGGCGAGAGAGCTTTCTTT
TRBV20-1,-,11,-,TRBJ1-4,CSATQGEKLFF,TGCAGTGCTACACAGGGTGAAAAACTGTTTTTT
TRBV6-1,-,17,-,TRBJ2-6,CASREPKTSSGANVLTF,TGTGCCAGCAGGGAACCGAAGACAAGCTCTGGGGCCAACGTCCTGACTTTC
TRBV11-2,-,14,-,TRBJ1-5,CASSANSPNQPQHF,TGTGCCAGCAGCGCAAACAGCCCCAATCAGCCCCAGCATTTT
TRBV5-4,TRBD1,16,few,TRBJ1-2,CASSPALDRGDYGYTF,TGTGCCAGCAGCCCGGCCCTGGACAGGGGGGACTATGGCTACACCTTC
TRBV5-1,-,16,-,TRBJ2-5,CASSPGLADSQETQYF,TGCGCCAGCAGCCCGGGTTTGGCGGACTCCCAAGAGACCCAGTACTTC
TRBV7-9,TRBD1,16,many,TRBJ2-6,CASRGDSASGANVLTF,TGTGCCAGCAGAGGGGACAGCGCCTCTGGGGCCAACGTCCTGACTTTC
TRBV28,-,13,once,TRBJ2-1,CASRGGSYNEQFF,TGTGCCAGCAGAGGGGGCTCCTACAATGAGCAGTTCTTC
TRBV2,TRBD2,14,-,TRBJ2-2,CASRGLGPTGELFF,TGTGCCAGCAGGGGACTAGGTCCCACCGGGGAGCTGTTTTTT
TRBV7-9,TRBD1,14,-,TRBJ2-1,CASSLTQGWGEQFF,TGTGCCAGCAGCTTAACACAGGGGTGGGGTGAGCAGTTCTTC